The rows below give T cell receptor beta chains drawn from one sample of a study of T cells of healthy individuals. TCRdb passed the 5' RACE reads through MiXCR, listing each CDR3 protein once. This sample has around 63,000 distinct CDR3 sequences; around 15% occur once, and the top ten carry 4% to 5%. Every receptor here comes from a human donor in good health. The CDR3 runs from the conserved cysteine through the conserved F or W. Each record gives: J gene, D gene, clone size, V gene, CDR3 protein, CDR3 DNA. A D gene is named only where the DNA matches it firmly. Clone sizes are given selectively: once, few, many, or a class where the clone is expanded.

>TRBJ2-7|.|many|TRBV27
CASSWSPTDYEQYF
TGTGCCAGCAGTTGGTCCCCGACAGATTACGAGCAGTACTTC
>TRBJ2-3|.|many|TRBV7-6
CASSLTPQVGDTQYF
TGTGCCAGCAGCTTAACCCCGCAGGTGGGAGATACGCAGTATTTT
>TRBJ1-5|.|.|TRBV12-3/TRBV12-4
CASSLFQEDSRWTNQPQHF
TGTGCCAGCAGTTTGTTCCAAGAAGACAGCAGGTGGACAAATCAGCCCCAGCATTTT
>TRBJ2-5|TRBD2|.|TRBV3-1
CASSHTPGLAYGETQYF
TGTGCCAGCAGCCATACTCCGGGACTAGCGTATGGAGAGACCCAGTACTTC
>TRBJ1-1|.|few|TRBV4-1
CASSQDPGPVEAFF
TGCGCCAGCAGCCAAGATCCAGGACCCGTTGAAGCTTTCTTT
>TRBJ2-3|.|many|TRBV11-2
CASSFRMSQYF
TGTGCCAGCAGCTTCAGGATGTCGCAGTATTTT
>TRBJ2-1|.|.|TRBV5-1
CASSFGVGGSYNEQFF
TGCGCCAGCAGCTTTGGGGTGGGAGGCTCCTACAATGAGCAGTTCTTC
>TRBJ2-1|.|.|TRBV2
CASSEGLRSSYNEQFF
TGTGCCAGCAGTGAAGGCCTGAGAAGCTCCTACAATGAGCAGTTCTTC
>TRBJ2-7|.|many|TRBV20-1
CSASAPVRSYEQYF
TGCAGTGCTAGTGCCCCGGTACGGTCCTACGAGCAGTACTTC
>TRBJ1-6|TRBD1|.|TRBV2
CASSVTLDRGQDSPLHF
TGTGCCAGCAGTGTAACCCTGGACAGGGGGCAAGATTCACCCCTCCACTTT
>TRBJ2-2|.|.|TRBV5-1
CASRTSGELFF
TGCGCCTCCCGGACGTCCGGGGAGCTGTTTTTT
>TRBJ2-7|.|.|TRBV29-1
CSVRKQGDPYEQYF
TGCAGCGTCCGAAAACAGGGTGACCCCTACGAGCAGTACTTC
>TRBJ2-3|TRBD1|.|TRBV3-1
CASSQDPGQGSADTQYF
TGTGCCAGCAGCCAAGACCCCGGACAGGGGAGCGCAGATACGCAGTATTTT
>TRBJ2-5|.|.|TRBV5-1
CASSLVAREETQYF
TGCGCCAGCAGCTTGGTAGCGAGAGAAGAGACCCAGTACTTC
>TRBJ1-1|.|.|TRBV20-1
CSARGPTEAFF
TGCAGTGCTAGGGGGCCGACTGAAGCTTTCTTT
>TRBJ1-1|.|.|TRBV6-1
CASSPTIGRNTEAFF
TGTGCCAGCAGCCCAACCATAGGGCGAAACACTGAAGCTTTCTTT
>TRBJ2-7|TRBD1|many|TRBV19
CASSIRADRAGGEQYF
TGTGCCAGTAGTATAAGGGCTGACAGGGCAGGAGGAGAGCAGTACTTC
>TRBJ1-5|.|many|TRBV4-1
CASTEIYGGRNQPQHF
TGCGCCAGCACCGAGATATATGGGGGACGTAATCAGCCCCAGCATTTT
>TRBJ2-7|TRBD2|.|TRBV3-1
CASSQEGGSAYEQYF
TGTGCCAGCAGCCAAGAGGGGGGGAGCGCCTACGAGCAGTACTTC
>TRBJ2-7|.|.|TRBV27
CASSLYMQAEGYEQYF
TGTGCCAGCAGTTTATATATGCAGGCGGAGGGCTACGAGCAGTACTTC
>TRBJ1-1|.|many|TRBV20-1
CSAIRGNTEAFF
TGCAGTGCTATCAGAGGGAACACTGAAGCTTTCTTT
>TRBJ2-5|.|many|TRBV29-1
CSVGPGQETQYF
TGCAGCGTTGGCCCTGGCCAAGAGACCCAGTACTTC
>TRBJ1-3|.|many|TRBV11-2
CASSFARFLNTIYF
TGTGCCAGCAGCTTTGCACGCTTCTTGAACACCATATATTTT
>TRBJ1-1|.|.|TRBV30
CAWSVTQNTEAFF
TGTGCCTGGAGTGTAACTCAGAACACTGAAGCTTTCTTT
>TRBJ2-1|.|.|TRBV12-3/TRBV12-4
CASRTLMGNEQFF
TGTGCCAGCAGGACCCTCATGGGCAATGAGCAGTTCTTC
>TRBJ2-5|TRBD2|many|TRBV11-2
CASSQSGGVSGTQYF
TGTGCCAGCAGTCAAAGCGGGGGGGTCTCGGGGACCCAGTACTTC
>TRBJ2-2|TRBD2|many|TRBV4-1
CASSQGRTSRYTGELFF
TGCGCCAGCAGCCAAGGCAGGACTAGCCGCTACACCGGGGAGCTGTTTTTT
>TRBJ2-3|TRBD1|many|TRBV12-3/TRBV12-4
CASSLRTGGTDTQYF
TGTGCCAGCAGTTTGCGGACAGGGGGTACAGATACGCAGTATTTT
>TRBJ1-2|TRBD1|.|TRBV5-1
CASSGVGQDYGYTF
TGCGCCAGCAGCGGAGTGGGACAGGACTATGGCTACACCTTC
>TRBJ1-3|.|few|TRBV20-1
CSARPELSGNTIYF
TGCAGTGCTAGGCCAGAGCTCTCTGGAAACACCATATATTTT
>TRBJ2-2|.|many|TRBV21-1
CASSKNAGELFF
TGTGCCAGCAGCAAAAACGCCGGGGAGCTGTTTTTT
>TRBJ2-7|TRBD2|many|TRBV7-3
CASSRLAGGFYEQYF
TGTGCCAGCAGCCGTTTAGCGGGAGGGTTCTACGAGCAGTACTTC
>TRBJ2-7|TRBD2|.|TRBV12-3/TRBV12-4
CASSFELGLAVTPTQSEQYF
TGTGCCAGCAGTTTCGAGTTGGGACTAGCGGTTACCCCTACGCAGAGCGAGCAGTACTTC
>TRBJ1-1|.|.|TRBV6-2/TRBV6-3
CASSPHSGGTEAFF
TGTGCCAGCAGTCCCCATTCCGGGGGCACTGAAGCTTTCTTT
>TRBJ2-1|.|many|TRBV7-6
CASSSNYGSYNEQFF
TGTGCCAGCAGCTCCAACTACGGCTCCTACAATGAGCAGTTCTTC
>TRBJ1-2|.|many|TRBV20-1
CSAGQGSIYGYTF
TGCAGTGCAGGGCAGGGGTCTATCTATGGCTACACCTTC
>TRBJ2-3|.|many|TRBV21-1
CASSSRTSGRGDTQYF
TGTGCCAGCAGCTCCCGGACTAGCGGGAGAGGAGATACGCAGTATTTT
>TRBJ2-7|.|many|TRBV20-1
CSAPRPGGRIYEQYF
TGCAGTGCTCCCCGTCCCGGGGGCAGGATCTACGAGCAGTACTTC
>TRBJ1-5|.|few|TRBV28
CATSRGERNQPQHF
TGTGCCACCTCCCGGGGGGAGAGAAATCAGCCCCAGCATTTT
>TRBJ2-7|.|few|TRBV7-2
CASSPAPSGSYEQYF
TGTGCCAGCAGCCCCGCCCCCAGTGGCTCCTACGAGCAGTACTTC
>TRBJ2-6|.|many|TRBV6-4
CASSDNSGANVLTF
TGTGCCAGCAGTGATAACTCTGGGGCCAACGTCCTGACTTTC
>TRBJ2-7|TRBD1|few|TRBV10-3
CAISPGQGQPFSYEQYF
TGTGCCATCAGTCCGGGACAGGGGCAGCCTTTCTCCTACGAGCAGTACTTC
>TRBJ2-3|TRBD2|many|TRBV6-1
CASSEASGVPSSTQYF
TGTGCCAGCAGTGAAGCTAGCGGGGTCCCATCGTCTACGCAGTATTTT
>TRBJ2-7|.|.|TRBV7-3
CASSLSGVTNYEQYF
TGTGCCAGCAGCCTAAGTGGGGTGACTAACTACGAGCAGTACTTC
>TRBJ2-7|.|many|TRBV20-1
CSARAGGDYEQYF
TGCAGTGCTAGAGCAGGGGGGGATTACGAGCAGTACTTC
>TRBJ2-7|.|.|TRBV6-2/TRBV6-3
CASSDRVSGVSEQYF
TGTGCCAGCAGCGACCGAGTGTCGGGGGTCAGCGAGCAGTACTTC
>TRBJ2-7|TRBD1|.|TRBV20-1
CSARGTGISEQYF
TGCAGTGCTAGGGGGACAGGGATCAGCGAGCAGTACTTC
>TRBJ1-1|.|few|TRBV21-1
CASSKMPNGQGRTEAFF
TGTGCCAGCAGCAAAATGCCTAATGGACAGGGGAGGACTGAAGCTTTCTTT
>TRBJ1-2|.|.|TRBV7-2
CASSLDRTLNYGYTF
TGTGCCAGCAGCTTAGACAGAACTCTTAACTATGGCTACACCTTC
>TRBJ1-1|TRBD1|many|TRBV4-1
CASSHYDRGTEAFF
TGCGCCAGCAGCCATTATGACAGGGGCACTGAAGCTTTCTTT
>TRBJ2-5|TRBD1|few|TRBV19
CASKKTGETQYF
TGTGCCAGTAAGAAGACAGGGGAGACCCAGTACTTC
>TRBJ2-1|.|few|TRBV4-2
CASSQERSNEQFF
TGTGCCAGCAGCCAAGAGAGAAGCAATGAGCAGTTCTTC